The entry that follows covers one T cell receptor beta chain sequence. Its antigen is unidentified. Documented time point: persistent/refractory GD, antithyroid drugs over 5 years with positive TRAb. The TCR library was made from RNA extracted from PBMCs. The ends lost 7 bases at V and 7 bases at J; junction bases unmatched: 17. Germline-derived CDR1 and CDR2 are MGHDK and SYGVNS. This CDR3 region has 17 residues. This entry belongs to a study of regulatory T cells in long-lasting Graves disease. Study findings and constraints: Persistent disease was characterized by preferential usage of TRBV28, TRBJ1-2 and TRBJ2-5. Lower TCR diversity was seen in persistent Graves' patients than in newly diagnosed ones.

Arm-PCR of CDR3 regions and iRepertoire HTBI primers were the basis on which TCR beta libraries were built. Source study methods: Across samples, 50 to 75 TRBV and some 15 TRBJ segments were found. TCRdb reprocessed the multiplex PCR reads with MiXCR, giving one entry per CDR3 protein. TCRdb's processing, not the study's, gives the V and J calls here. Of around 510,000 distinct CDR3 sequences in the sample, less than 25% are singletons; the top ten hold 7.8%. This specimen was peripheral blood mononuclear cells (PBMCs), taken when the disease was refractory, from a patient treated with antithyroid drugs. This sequence was found in a female donor with Graves disease. J is TRBJ2-2 and V is TRBV25-1; 8 bases fit TRBD1. The CDR3 is CASTSRTGSGAGGELFF. The CDR3 bases are TGTGCCAGCACTTCTCGGACAGGGTCTGGGGCAGGCGGGGAGCTGTTTTTT. Using reference TRBV25-1 and TRBJ2-2 for the parts outside the CDR3, the full variable domain is EADIYQTPRYLVIGTGKKITLECSQTMGHDKMYWYQQDPGMELHLIHYSYGVNSTEKGDLSSESTVSRIRTEHFPLTLESARPSHTSQYLCASTSRTGSGAGGELFFGEGSRLTVL.